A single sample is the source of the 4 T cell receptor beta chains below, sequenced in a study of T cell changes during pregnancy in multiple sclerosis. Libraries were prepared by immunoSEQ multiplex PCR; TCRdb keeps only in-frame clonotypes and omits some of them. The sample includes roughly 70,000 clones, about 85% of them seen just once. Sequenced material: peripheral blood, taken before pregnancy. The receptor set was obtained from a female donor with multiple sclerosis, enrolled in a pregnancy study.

The CDR3 DNA is TGTGCCAGCAGCCCTAGATTGGACACTGAAGCTTTCTTT. It codes for CASSPRLDTEAFF. The chain is built from TRBV11-3 and TRBJ1-1; no definite D call. Germline V lookup: CDR1 SGHNT, CDR2 YENEEA. The length of the CDR3 is 13 residues. V was cut by 5 bases and J by 3 bases, with 10 bases left in between.

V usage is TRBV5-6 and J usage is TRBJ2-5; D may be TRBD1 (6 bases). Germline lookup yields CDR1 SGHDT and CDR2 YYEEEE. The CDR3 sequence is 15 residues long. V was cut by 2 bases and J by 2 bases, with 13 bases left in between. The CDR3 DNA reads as TGTGCCAGCAGCTTCTCAGGACAGATACAAGAGACCCAGTACTTC. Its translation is CASSFSGQIQETQYF.

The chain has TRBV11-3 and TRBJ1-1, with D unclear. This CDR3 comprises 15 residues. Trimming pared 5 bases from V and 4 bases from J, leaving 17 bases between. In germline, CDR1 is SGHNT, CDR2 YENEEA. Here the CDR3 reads CASSLRKRLGTEAFF. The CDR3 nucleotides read TGTGCCAGCAGCCTCCGAAAGAGGCTGGGCACTGAAGCTTTCTTT.

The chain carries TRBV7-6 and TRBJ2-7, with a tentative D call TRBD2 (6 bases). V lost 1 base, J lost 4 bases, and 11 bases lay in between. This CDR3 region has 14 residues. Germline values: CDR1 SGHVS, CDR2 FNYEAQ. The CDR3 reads CASSLGAGPYEQYF. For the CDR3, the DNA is TGTGCCAGCAGCTTAGGCGCGGGACCGTACGAGCAGTACTTC.